Below are 21 T cell receptor beta chains sequenced from a single sample in a study of regulatory T cells in long-lasting Graves disease. Specified time point: newly diagnosed GD, antithyroid drugs for less than 3 months. PBMCs provided the RNA from which the TCR library was made. CDR3-region Arm-PCR and iRepertoire HTBI primers produced the TCR beta libraries. TCRdb ran MiXCR on the multiplex PCR reads and lists one entry per CDR3 protein. Altogether 540,000 or so distinct CDR3 sequences are present, approximately 12% being singletons, with the ten largest covering roughly a tenth. These same records also appear under a second study, on T cells in Graves' hyperthyroidism and ophthalmopathy.

The material was peripheral blood mononuclear cells (PBMCs), obtained at new diagnosis, from a patient treated with antithyroid drugs. These receptors came from a man aged 30-40 years with Graves disease.

The sample holds a few counts of this clonotype. A far more abundant clone sits one base away, making this likely a read error. The J gene is TRBJ2-1, the V gene TRBV11-1; perhaps TRBD1 as D (7 bases). V lost 5 bases, J lost 10 bases, and 15 bases lay in between. Germline CDR1 reads SGHAT; CDR2 reads FQDESV (reference sequence). The CDR3 has 13 residues. CDR3 residues: CASSARGRYEQFF. The CDR3 DNA reads as TGTGCCAGCAGCGCCAGGGGGAGGTACGAGCAGTTCTTC.

This clonotype was seen many times. This rearrangement joins TRBV3-1 to TRBJ2-7; D is uncertain. CDR1 is LGHDT, CDR2 YNNKEL, per germline (reference sequence). The CDR3 has 12 residues. V lost 1 base, J lost 5 bases, and 6 bases lay in between. CDR3 coding DNA: TGTGCCAGCAGCCAAGTCGGCAACGAGCAGTACTTC. The encoded protein is CASSQVGNEQYF.

This clonotype showed up many times. This chain links TRBV13 with TRBJ2-1; D is possibly TRBD1 or TRBD2 (5 bases each). CDR3 length equals 15 residues. V was cut by 6 bases and J by 9 bases, with 21 bases left in between. From germline, CDR1 is PRHDT and CDR2 FYEKMQ (reference sequence). The CDR3 here is CASSPPGPNLGEQFF. For the CDR3, the DNA is TGTGCCAGCAGTCCACCGGGGCCCAATCTTGGTGAGCAGTTCTTC.

This clonotype appeared a few times. This chain joins TRBV29-1 and TRBJ2-7, with 9 bases fitting TRBD2. Germline V CDR1 and CDR2: SQVTM, ANQGSEA. CDR3 length equals 14 residues. V lost 7 bases, J lost 4 bases, and 11 bases stayed unmatched. The CDR3 coding sequence is TGCAGCGCTAGAGCTAGCGGGGATATTTACGAGCAGTACTTC. Its protein is CSARASGDIYEQYF.

In the case of this clonotype: This may be a read error: a much more frequent sequence differs by one nucleotide. Likely a read error: the CDR3 ends without its conserved phenylalanine or tryptophan. The genes are TRBV6-2 or TRBV6-3 and TRBJ2-7; 7 bases agree with TRBD2. Germline lookup yields CDR1 MNHEY and CDR2 SVGEGT. The CDR3 contains 15 residues. V was pared by 8 bases and J by 0 bases, with 10 bases of the junction left unmatched. This CDR3 reads CASQRAGVSSYEQYL. For the CDR3, the DNA is TGTGCCAGCCAAAGGGCGGGGGTCTCCTCCTACGAGCAGTACCTC.

Comment on this clonotype: One end of the junction is discordant with germline, which a read error may explain. This chain connects TRBV12-3 or TRBV12-4 to TRBJ2-3; 12 nucleotides match TRBD1. The CDR3 consists of 15 residues. CDR3 region: CASQRDRGLLDAQYF. DNA for the CDR3: TGTGCCAGCCAAAGGGACAGGGGGCTACTAGATGCGCAGTATTTT.

The rearrangement links TRBV10-2 to TRBJ2-2; perhaps TRBD2 as D (5 bases). V was trimmed by 3 bases and J by 8 bases, leaving 19 bases between them. CDR3 size: 16 residues. The germline CDR1 and CDR2 sequences are WSHSY and SAAADI. The CDR3 loop is CASSDLGYLGVGELFF. The DNA of the CDR3 is TGCGCCAGCAGTGATTTGGGATACTTGGGAGTTGGGGAGCTGTTTTTT.

V and J are TRBV13 and TRBJ1-5, with D perhaps TRBD1 (5 bases). This CDR3 has 16 amino acids. Per germline, CDR1 PRHDT and CDR2 FYEKMQ (reference sequence). V was pared by 0 bases and J by 1 base, with 10 bases between. This CDR3 is CASSLGRWGSNQPQHF. The CDR3 DNA sequence: TGTGCCAGCAGCTTAGGCCGTTGGGGGAGCAATCAGCCCCAGCATTTT.

To note about this clonotype: This may come from a read error, since a much larger clone is one base off. This sequence joins TRBV5-1 and TRBJ1-6, with D uncertain. CDR3 size: 15 residues. The V gene lost 0 bases and the J gene lost 7 bases, with 11 bases spanning the gap. Germline V gene sequence: CDR1 SGHRS, CDR2 YFSETQ. The CDR3 protein is CASSLDTAGNSPLHF. CDR3 DNA sequence: TGCGCCAGCAGCTTGGATACAGCTGGAAATTCACCCCTCCACTTT.

This clonotype has a count of ten or more. The chain is built from TRBV20-1 and TRBJ2-5, with 8 bases that match TRBD1. The CDR3 consists of 12 residues. After removal of 6 bases from V and 1 base from J, the junction contained 1 base not matched to a gene. Germline V gene data show CDR1 as DFQATT and CDR2 as SNEGSKA (reference sequence). In DNA, the CDR3 is TGCAGTGCGACAGGGGCCCAAGAGACCCAGTACTTC. It specifies CSATGAQETQYF.

This clonotype was seen once. V and J are TRBV7-9 and TRBJ2-1; 7 bases line up with TRBD2. The CDR3 spans 15 residues. The V gene end was trimmed by 1 base and the J gene end by 9 bases; junction bases not matched to a gene: 9. The V gene's germline CDR1 is SEHNR and CDR2 FQNEAQ (reference sequence). CDR3 bases: TGTGCCAGCAGCTTAGTTGCGGGAGTATCTGTTGAGCAGTTCTTC. This encodes CASSLVAGVSVEQFF.

Remarks on this clonotype: A much larger clone differs by one base, so this may be a read error. CDR3 protein: CSASGGSGRTEAFF. The CDR3 DNA sequence: TGCAGTGCTAGCGGGGGGTCTGGGCGAACTGAAGCTTTCTTT. The chain employs TRBV20-1 and TRBJ1-1; tentatively, D is TRBD1 (5 bases). Germline V lookup: CDR1 DFQATT, CDR2 SNEGSKA (reference sequence). The CDR3 totals 14 residues. V lost 3 bases and J lost 5, with 16 bases in between.

This clonotype was counted at least ten times. The chain links TRBV19 to TRBJ1-2; D unclear. The germline V and J ends were trimmed by 1 base and 2 bases, with 20 bases remaining between them. The CDR3 has 18 amino acids. The germline V gene has CDR1 LNHDA and CDR2 SQIVND (reference sequence). The CDR3 region is CASSIAVGKAADNYGYTF. DNA of the CDR3: TGTGCCAGTAGTATAGCGGTAGGGAAGGCCGCAGACAACTATGGCTACACCTTC.

This clonotype was seen ten or more times. The gene calls are TRBV30 and TRBJ2-1; TRBD1 agrees at 10 bases. The J segment lost 8 bases and the V segment lost 2 bases, leaving 6 bases of the junction unmatched. The CDR3 sequence is 14 residues long. Germline lookup yields CDR1 GTSNPN and CDR2 SVGIG (reference sequence). The CDR3 loop reads CAWSRDRGRYEQFF. CDR3 coding DNA: TGTGCCTGGAGTCGGGACAGGGGACGGTATGAGCAGTTCTTC.

This clonotype was observed at least ten times. The chain links TRBV7-3 to TRBJ2-1; no reliable D call. Looked up from germline, CDR1 is SGHTA and CDR2 is FQGTGA. The CDR3 extends over 12 amino acids. The V gene lost 3 bases and the J gene lost 9 bases, with 9 bases spanning the gap. This CDR3 reads CASSFRSGEQFF. The CDR3 bases are TGTGCCAGCAGCTTCCGGTCGGGTGAGCAGTTCTTC.

In its sample, this clonotype was seen many times. The gene calls are TRBV6-5 and TRBJ2-5; TRBD2 matches at 10 bases. The germline CDR1 and CDR2 sequences are MNHEY and SVGAGI. This CDR3 is built from 17 residues. The J segment lost 2 bases and the V segment lost 4 bases, leaving 10 bases of the junction unmatched. The CDR3, as DNA: TGTGCCAGCAGTTCGAAGATCGGGACTAGCGTTCAAGAGACCCAGTACTTC. Translated, it gives CASSSKIGTSVQETQYF.

CDR3 bases: TGCAGTGCTAGAGAATCAGATTGGACCTTC. Encoded protein: CSARESDWTF. The V gene is TRBV20-1, the J gene TRBJ1-2; D unresolved. The CDR3 runs to 10 residues. Germline assignment: CDR1 DFQATT and CDR2 SNEGSKA (reference sequence). Trimming took 0 bases from V and 14 from J, leaving 10 bases between them.

V gene TRBV12-3 or TRBV12-4 combines with J gene TRBJ2-3; 11 bases are a match to TRBD2. The V segment lost 4 bases and the J segment 1 base; nucleotides outside the gene matches: 10. The CDR3 is 18 residues long. The CDR3 bases are TGTGCCAGCAGTTGGGCCCATATGACTAGCGGGGGCACAGATACGCAGTATTTT. Its protein product is CASSWAHMTSGGTDTQYF.

Regarding this clonotype: It may be a read error: a sequence one base away is much more abundant. The chain is built from TRBV29-1 and TRBJ2-1; tentatively, D is TRBD1 or TRBD2 (6 bases each). Per germline, CDR1 SQVTM and CDR2 ANQGSEA. CDR3 length equals 17 residues. In DNA form, the CDR3 reads TGCAGCGTTGAACCTTGGTCGGTCAGGGACTGGGACAATGGGCAGTTCTTC. This codes for CSVEPWSVRDWDNGQFF.

This clonotype was found a few times. The gene calls are TRBV6-4 and TRBJ2-1, with 8 bases identical to TRBD2. The CDR3 covers 13 residues. J lost 15 bases, V lost 6 bases, and 13 bases had no gene match. The germline gives CDR1 MRHNA, CDR2 SNTAGT. The CDR3 region has the DNA TGTGCCAGCAGCTCAGGGGCCCGGGGGGGGCGGTTCTTC. Translation: CASSSGARGGRFF.

The V and J genes are TRBV14 and TRBJ2-4; 7 nucleotides agree with TRBD2. This CDR3 comprises 13 residues. Germline V CDR1 and CDR2: SGHDN, FVKESK. Trimming took 3 bases from V and 12 from J; bases not matched to a gene: 8. The CDR3, as DNA: TGTGCCAGCAGCCAGACGACTAGCAGGACTCAGTACTTC. Protein sequence: CASSQTTSRTQYF.